Sequencing of this T cell receptor beta chain was carried out in a study of T cell responses to AZD1222 COVID-19 vaccine. The repertoire was sequenced with immunoSEQ multiplex PCR; TCRdb's copy has only in-frame clones and lacks some. The sample includes approximately 100,000 clones, roughly nine tenths of them seen just once. The V and J ends lost 6 bases and 3 bases respectively, with 11 bases between them. The CDR3 runs 13 residues. Per germline, CDR1 SGHVS and CDR2 FNYEAQ. Note on this clone: What it recognizes is unknown.

Overall study findings and caveats: Rises in breadth and depth of Spike-specific TCRs came after two AZD1222 doses. AZD1222 recipients seropositive at baseline numbered only 6 or 7. Nearly half of unique spike-specific TCRs reportedly avoided B.1.351 and B.1.1.7 mutated regions. Clonal diversity may have been underestimated in mostly white British donors.

The sequenced sample was peripheral blood, obtained on day 0 of AZD1222 vaccination. The TCR originated in an adult in good health. The chain couples TRBV7-6 to TRBJ2-5; D is perhaps TRBD1 (6 bases). The CDR3 here is CASSTGTKETQYF. CDR3 coding DNA: TGTGCCAGCAGTACCGGGACAAAAGAGACCCAGTACTTC.